The clone carrying this TCR beta chain has only a few counts. Its antigen remains unknown. This table comes from immunoSEQ multiplex PCR, and its TCRdb copy is limited to in-frame clones, with some not included. This sample has about 76,000 clones; roughly 90% occur once, and the top ten carry 4.2%. The CDR3 is 14 amino acids. Germline CDR1 SGHRS, CDR2 YFSETQ. V dropped 0 bases and J dropped 6 bases, with 12 bases sitting between them. This sample was included in a study of T cell responses to AZD1222 COVID-19 vaccine. As for the study in general: Second doses were pooled across both intervals (about 4 or about 12 weeks).

Study-level results: Donors were mostly white British, more females; clonal diversity possibly underestimated. The CD4 TCRs associated with vaccination extended across spike and predominated at 160-218 and 743-854.

The V gene is TRBV5-1, the J gene TRBJ1-1; no reliable D call. The sample here was peripheral blood, taken on day 0 of AZD1222 vaccination. This receptor was taken from an adult in good health. The CDR3: CASSLEWNPSEAFF. In nucleotides, the CDR3 is TGCGCCAGCAGCTTGGAATGGAATCCATCTGAAGCTTTCTTT.